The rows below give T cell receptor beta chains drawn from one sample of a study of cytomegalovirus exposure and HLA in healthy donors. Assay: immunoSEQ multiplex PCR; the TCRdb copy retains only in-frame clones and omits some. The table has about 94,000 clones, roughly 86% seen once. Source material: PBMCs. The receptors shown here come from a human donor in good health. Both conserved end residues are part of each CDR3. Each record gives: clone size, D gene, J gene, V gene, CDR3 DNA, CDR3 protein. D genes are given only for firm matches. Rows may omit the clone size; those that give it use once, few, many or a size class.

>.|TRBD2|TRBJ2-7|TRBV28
TGTGCCAGCATCCGCGGGAGGACCGGCGAGCAGTACTTC
CASIRGRTGEQYF
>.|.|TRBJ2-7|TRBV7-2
TGTGCCAGCAGTCCGCCCACAGTATCCTACGAGCAGTACTTC
CASSPPTVSYEQYF
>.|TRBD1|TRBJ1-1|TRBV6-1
TGTGCCAGCAGTGGCCCGGACAGGGGGCGCAGGAACACTGAAGCTTTCTTT
CASSGPDRGRRNTEAFF
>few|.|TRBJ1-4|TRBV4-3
TGCGCCAGCAGCCAAGATTTGGCTGTAAGTCAGGAAAAACTGTTTTTT
CASSQDLAVSQEKLFF
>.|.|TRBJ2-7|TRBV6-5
TGTGCCAGCAGTTACTCGAGGGCGGCCTCCTACGAGCAGTACTTC
CASSYSRAASYEQYF
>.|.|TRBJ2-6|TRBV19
TGTGCCAGTAGTGCCTGGACAGTCACTGGGGCCAACGTCCTGACTTTC
CASSAWTVTGANVLTF
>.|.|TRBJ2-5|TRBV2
TGTGCCAGCAGTGTAGACAGAGCCCCTCAAGAGACCCAGTACTTC
CASSVDRAPQETQYF
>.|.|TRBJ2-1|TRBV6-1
TGTGCCAGCAGACAGGGTTTTGGCGGCCCTGGTGAGCAGTTCTTC
CASRQGFGGPGEQFF
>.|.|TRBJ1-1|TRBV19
TGTGCCAGTAGTATAGGTTACAGCGGCACTGAAGCTTTCTTT
CASSIGYSGTEAFF
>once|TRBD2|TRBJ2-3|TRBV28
TGTGCCAGCAGTCCCCACCCGATAGCGGGAGTTCGCACAGATACGCAGTATTTT
CASSPHPIAGVRTDTQYF
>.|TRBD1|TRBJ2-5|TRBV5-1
TGCGCCAGCAGCACAGGGGGCCAAGAGACCCAGTACTTC
CASSTGGQETQYF
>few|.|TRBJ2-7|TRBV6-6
TGTGCCAGCACCCCCAGGGGGGCCCTCTACGAGCAGTACTTC
CASTPRGALYEQYF
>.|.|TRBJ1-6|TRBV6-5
TGTGCCAGCAGTTACAGCCCGGATAATTCACCCCTCCACTTT
CASSYSPDNSPLHF
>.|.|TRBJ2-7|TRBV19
TGTGCCAGTACCGAGGGCTTAGGGCAGTACTTC
CASTEGLGQYF
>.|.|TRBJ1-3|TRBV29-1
TGCAGCGTTGGTCTCTCTGGAAACACCATATATTTT
CSVGLSGNTIYF
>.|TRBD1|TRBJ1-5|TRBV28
TGTGCCAGCAGTTACCGGGACAGGGGTGGAAATCAGCCCCAGCATTTT
CASSYRDRGGNQPQHF
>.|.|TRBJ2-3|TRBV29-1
TGCAGCGTTGAGGGCAGTTTCACAGATACGCAGTATTTT
CSVEGSFTDTQYF
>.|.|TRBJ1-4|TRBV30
TGTGCCTGGAGCCCCTGGGGGGGCGGCGGTGAAAAACTGTTTTTT
CAWSPWGGGGEKLFF
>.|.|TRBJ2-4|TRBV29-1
TGCAGCGTGCGGACTGTCCTAGCCAAAAACATTCAGTACTTC
CSVRTVLAKNIQYF
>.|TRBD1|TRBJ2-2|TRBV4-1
TGCGCCAGCAGCCAAGGGACAGGGTTTACCGGGGAGCTGTTTTTT
CASSQGTGFTGELFF
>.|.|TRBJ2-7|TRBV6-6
TGTGCCAGCAGTTACTCGAGGGAGACCTACGAGCAGTACTTC
CASSYSRETYEQYF
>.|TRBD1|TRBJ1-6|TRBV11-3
TGTGCCAGCAGCCAGAACAGGGGTTCACCCCTCCACTTT
CASSQNRGSPLHF
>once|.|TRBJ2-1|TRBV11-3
TGTGCCAGCAGCTCCCGACAGGCAGACAATGAGCAGTTCTTC
CASSSRQADNEQFF
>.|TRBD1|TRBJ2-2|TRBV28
TGTGCCAGCTTTTCCCCCCACAAGACAGGGAGCACCGGGGAGCTGTTTTTT
CASFSPHKTGSTGELFF
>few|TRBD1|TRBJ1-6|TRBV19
TGTGCCAGTAAGACCGACAGGGGGGGTTCACCCCTCCACTTT
CASKTDRGGSPLHF
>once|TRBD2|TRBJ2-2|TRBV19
TGTGCCAGTAGTCGACTAGCGGGAGATACCGGGGAGCTGTTTTTT
CASSRLAGDTGELFF
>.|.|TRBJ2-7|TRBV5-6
TGTGCCAGCAGCTTGTGGCGGGCCCCCGGCAGTCCGTCCTACGAGCAGTACTTC
CASSLWRAPGSPSYEQYF
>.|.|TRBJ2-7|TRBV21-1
TGTGCCAGCAGCAACCGGGACTACCCGTCCCCTCGCGAGCAGTACTTC
CASSNRDYPSPREQYF
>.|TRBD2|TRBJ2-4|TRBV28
TGTGCCAGCAGGCCTAGCGGGAGAGGAGAGGCCAAAAACATTCAGTACTTC
CASRPSGRGEAKNIQYF
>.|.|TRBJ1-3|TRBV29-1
TGCAGCGTAGATCAGGGGTCTGGAAACACCATATATTTT
CSVDQGSGNTIYF
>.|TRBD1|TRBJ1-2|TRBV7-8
TGTGCCAGCAGCCCCAGACAGGGGGCGAAGTCTGGCTACACCTTC
CASSPRQGAKSGYTF
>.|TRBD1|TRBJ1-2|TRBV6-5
TGTGCCAGCAGTTACTCGGGACAGAATGGCTACACCTTC
CASSYSGQNGYTF